Below are 10 T cell receptor beta chains sequenced from a single sample in a study of technical replicates of blood from four donors. Libraries were prepared by immunoSEQ multiplex PCR; TCRdb keeps only in-frame clonotypes and omits some of them. The sample lists about 100,000 clones, approximately 96% occurring once. The specimen was T cells isolated from PBMCs. These TCRs come from a human donor in good health.

The CDR3 DNA is TGCGCCAGCAGCCCCCGACTAGCGGGGGGGAGTGGGGGTACAGATACGCAGTATTTT. Translated: CASSPRLAGGSGGTDTQYF. The chain recombines TRBV5-1 with TRBJ2-3; 14 bases are shared with TRBD2. The CDR3 consists of 19 residues. After removal of 4 bases from V and 3 bases from J, the junction contained 13 bases not matched to a gene. Germline V gene lookup returns CDR1 SGHRS and CDR2 YFSETQ.

The chain recombines TRBV5-1 with TRBJ1-1; D is uncertain. Trimming removed 0 bases from V and 6 bases from J, with 6 bases in between. The CDR3 loop spans 12 amino acids. The germline CDR1 and CDR2 sequences are SGHRS and YFSETQ. Written as DNA, the CDR3 is TGCGCCAGCAGCTTGGATTCGGCTGAAGCTTTCTTT. Its protein is CASSLDSAEAFF.

The V gene is TRBV15, the J gene TRBJ1-4; D remains ambiguous. With 0 bases removed from V and 8 bases from J, the gap between germline ends came to 10 bases. This CDR3 comprises 14 residues. CDR1 and CDR2 (germline): LNHNV, YYDKDF (reference sequence). The CDR3 loop is CATSRDGTYEKLFF. DNA of the CDR3: TGTGCCACCAGCAGAGATGGTACTTACGAAAAACTGTTTTTT.

This clone was observed once. The chain carries TRBV6-5 and TRBJ2-5, with D tentatively TRBD1 (5 bases). Trimming shortened V by 2 bases and J by 7 bases, and 5 bases separated the two germline ends. Germline lookup yields CDR1 MNHEY and CDR2 SVGAGI. CDR3 length equals 11 residues. The CDR3 DNA reads TGTGCCAGCAGTTACCAGGGGACCCAGTACTTC. As protein: CASSYQGTQYF.

This chain uses TRBV11-2 with TRBJ2-7; possibly TRBD2 for D (6 bases). Between the trimmed V and J ends, which lost 5 bases and 0 bases, there was a span of 14 bases. Germline V lookup: CDR1 SGHAT, CDR2 FQNNGV. This CDR3 comprises 15 residues. CDR3 loop: CASSIGTGVSYEQYF. In DNA form, the CDR3 reads TGTGCCAGCAGCATCGGGACTGGTGTCTCCTACGAGCAGTACTTC.

The rearrangement uses TRBV5-1 and TRBJ1-1, with 8 positions matching TRBD1. The CDR3 loop spans 15 amino acids. The J segment lost 5 bases and the V segment lost 2 bases, leaving 8 bases of the junction unmatched. Germline lookup yields CDR1 SGHRS and CDR2 YFSETQ. Here the CDR3 DNA reads TGCGCCAGCAGCTTATCGACAGGGGAGGGGACTGAAGCTTTCTTT. Translating gives CASSLSTGEGTEAFF.

J is TRBJ1-2 and V is TRBV28; D perhaps matches TRBD1 (5 bases). Germline V lookup: CDR1 MDHEN, CDR2 SYDVKM. The CDR3 runs 13 residues. V was cut by 6 bases and J by 5 bases, with 13 bases left in between. CDR3 sequence (DNA): TGTGCCAGCAGACCGACAGCAGTGTATGGCTACACCTTC. It yields the protein CASRPTAVYGYTF.

The chain employs TRBV7-6 and TRBJ1-1; D may be TRBD1 (5 bases). The germline V gene encodes CDR1 SGHVS and CDR2 FNYEAQ. This CDR3 contains 13 residues. V lost 5 bases to trimming and J lost 3 bases, with 10 bases between them. CDR3 nucleotides: TGTGCCAGCAGCCAGCGGGGGGACACTGAAGCTTTCTTT. Amino acid sequence: CASSQRGDTEAFF.

This rearrangement joins TRBV6-1 to TRBJ2-2; 11 positions match TRBD2. Germline CDR1 MNHNS, CDR2 SASEGT. The CDR3 loop spans 16 amino acids. V was pared by 3 bases and J by 3 bases, with 3 bases of the junction left unmatched. The DNA of the CDR3 is TGTGCCAGCAGTGAGTTAGCGGGGGGGGACACCGGGGAGCTGTTTTTT. Residues: CASSELAGGDTGELFF.

The chain carries TRBV7-3 and TRBJ2-1; 7 bases fit TRBD2. Germline lookup yields CDR1 SGHTA and CDR2 FQGTGA. The V and J ends lost 2 bases and 10 bases, in that order; junction bases with no gene match: 5. The CDR3 spans 13 residues. The CDR3 loop reads CASSLSTSAEQFF. CDR3 nucleotides: TGTGCCAGCAGCTTATCAACTAGCGCCGAGCAGTTCTTC.